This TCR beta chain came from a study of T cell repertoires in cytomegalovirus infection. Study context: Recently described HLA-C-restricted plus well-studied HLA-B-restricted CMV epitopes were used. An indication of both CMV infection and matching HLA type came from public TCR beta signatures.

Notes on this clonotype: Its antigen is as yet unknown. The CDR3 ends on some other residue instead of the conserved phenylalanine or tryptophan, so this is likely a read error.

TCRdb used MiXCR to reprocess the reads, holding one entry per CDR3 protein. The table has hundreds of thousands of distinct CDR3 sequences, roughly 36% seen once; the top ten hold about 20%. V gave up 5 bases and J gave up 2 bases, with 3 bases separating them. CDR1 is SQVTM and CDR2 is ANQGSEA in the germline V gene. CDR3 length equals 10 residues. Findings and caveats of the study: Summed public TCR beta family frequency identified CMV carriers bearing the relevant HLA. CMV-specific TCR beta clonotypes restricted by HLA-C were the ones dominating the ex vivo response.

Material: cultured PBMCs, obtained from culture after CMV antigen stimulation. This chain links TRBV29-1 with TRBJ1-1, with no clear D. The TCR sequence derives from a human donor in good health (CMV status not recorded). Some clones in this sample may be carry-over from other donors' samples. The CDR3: CSVLNTEAFV. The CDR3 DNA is TGCAGCGTTCTTAACACTGAAGCTTTCGTT.